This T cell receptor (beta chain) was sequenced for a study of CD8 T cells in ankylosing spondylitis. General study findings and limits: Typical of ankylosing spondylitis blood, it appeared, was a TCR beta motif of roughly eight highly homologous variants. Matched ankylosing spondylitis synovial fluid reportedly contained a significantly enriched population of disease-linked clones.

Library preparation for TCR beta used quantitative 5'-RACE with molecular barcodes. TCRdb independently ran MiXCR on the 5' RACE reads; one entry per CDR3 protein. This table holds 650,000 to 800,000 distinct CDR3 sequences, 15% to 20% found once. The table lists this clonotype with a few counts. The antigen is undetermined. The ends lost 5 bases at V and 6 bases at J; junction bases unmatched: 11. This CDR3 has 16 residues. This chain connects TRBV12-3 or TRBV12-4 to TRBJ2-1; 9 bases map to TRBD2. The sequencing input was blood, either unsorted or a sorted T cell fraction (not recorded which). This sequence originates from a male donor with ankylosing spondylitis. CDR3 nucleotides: TGTGCCAGCAGTCCCTGGGATAGCGGGAGTCGCAATGAGCAGTTCTTC. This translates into CASSPWDSGSRNEQFF.